A single sample gave rise to the 32 T cell receptor beta chains below, sequenced in a study of control samples from healthy donors and cancer patients. The assay was immunoSEQ multiplex PCR, and TCRdb's table has in-frame clones only and misses some. This sample has over 85,000 clones, with more than 85% found just once. Specimen: blood. The receptors were gathered from a woman aged 30 to 39 in good health.

The sample holds one count of this clone. V is TRBV24-1 and J is TRBJ1-1; TRBD1 is a possible D gene (6 bases). With 9 bases removed from V and 5 bases from J, the gap between germline ends came to 12 bases. Germline values: CDR1 KGHDR, CDR2 SFDVKD. This CDR3 has 12 amino acids. CDR3 loop: CATRGHGTEAFF. CDR3 in DNA: TGTGCCACCCGGGGGCATGGAACTGAAGCTTTCTTT.

This sequence joins TRBV25-1 and TRBJ1-4; 9 bases map to TRBD1. This CDR3 spans 16 amino acids. Germline-derived CDR1 and CDR2 are MGHDK and SYGVNS. The trim removed 3 bases at V and 7 bases at J, leaving 9 bases unmatched. The chain's CDR3 is CASSDHLQGAGEKLFF. The CDR3 DNA sequence: TGTGCCAGCAGTGACCACCTACAGGGGGCTGGTGAAAAACTGTTTTTT.

The chain is built from TRBV3-1 (or the pseudogene TRBV3-2) and TRBJ2-5; the D gene is possibly TRBD1 (5 bases). Trimming left V 0 bases short and J 3 bases short, with 8 bases between. Germline loops: CDR1 LGHDT, CDR2 YNNKEL (reference sequence). The CDR3 covers 14 residues. CDR3 in amino acids: CASSQERGKETQYF. The CDR3 DNA follows: TGTGCCAGCAGCCAAGAAAGGGGAAAAGAGACCCAGTACTTC.

This clone has only one observation. This chain connects TRBV2 to TRBJ2-1; unclear D gene. There are 12 residues in the CDR3. V was pared by 3 bases and J by 8 bases, with 8 bases between. Per germline, CDR1 SNHLY and CDR2 FYNNEI. The CDR3 region has the DNA TGTGCCAGCAGTGAGTGGGTATATGAGCAGTTCTTC. Protein sequence: CASSEWVYEQFF.

For the CDR3, the DNA is TGTGCCAGCAGCGCCGACAGGGGGCCGTACTACGAGCAGTACTTC. Protein sequence: CASSADRGPYYEQYF. The chain carries TRBV9 and TRBJ2-7; TRBD1 matches at 10 bases. Germline CDR1 and CDR2: SGDLS and YYNGEE. The V and J ends lost 3 bases and 3 bases, in that order; junction bases with no gene match: 6. This CDR3 region has 15 residues.

The chain joins TRBV6-5 to TRBJ1-1; no clear D. CDR3 length: 14 residues. Germline assignment: CDR1 MNHEY and CDR2 SVGAGI. V gave up 3 bases and J gave up 1 base, with 9 bases separating them. As DNA, the CDR3 is TGTGCCAGCAGTTATTTTAGCACGAACACTGAAGCTTTCTTT. Translated, it gives CASSYFSTNTEAFF.

The chain joins TRBV7-8 to TRBJ1-1; no clear D gene. The CDR3 has 14 amino acids. The V end was cut by 2 bases, the J end by 1 base, with 8 bases between. Germline values: CDR1 SGHVS, CDR2 FQNEAQ. CDR3 sequence reads: CASSLSGTNTEAFF. The CDR3 DNA reads TGTGCCAGCAGCTTATCGGGTACGAACACTGAAGCTTTCTTT.

The chain recombines TRBV5-1 with TRBJ2-4; 7 nucleotides agree with TRBD2. Germline CDR1 is SGHRS and CDR2 is YFSETQ. The V segment lost 0 bases and the J segment 8 bases; nucleotides outside the gene matches: 14. CDR3 length: 17 residues. This chain's CDR3 is CASSLGAIRDYGHIQYF. The DNA for the CDR3 is TGCGCCAGCAGCTTGGGCGCGATAAGGGACTACGGGCACATTCAGTACTTC.

With regard to this clone: The same CDR3 is also encoded by other DNA sequences in this sample. This sequence joins TRBV3-1 (or the pseudogene TRBV3-2) and TRBJ2-3; no clear D. Looked up from germline, CDR1 is LGHDT and CDR2 is YNNKEL (reference sequence). This CDR3 spans 14 amino acids. Trimming pared 0 bases from V and 0 bases from J, leaving 4 bases between. This chain's CDR3 is CASSQDISTDTQYF. CDR3 DNA sequence: TGTGCCAGCAGCCAAGATATCAGCACAGATACGCAGTATTTT.

The CDR3 loop reads CASSDRVSANEKLFF. CDR3 nucleotide sequence: TGTGCCAGTAGTGACCGGGTTTCAGCTAATGAAAAACTGTTTTTT. The genes are TRBV19 and TRBJ1-4; D gene unclear. The V end lost 5 bases, the J end lost 3 bases, and 13 bases lay between the germline ends. The CDR3 spans 15 residues. The germline gives CDR1 LNHDA, CDR2 SQIVND (reference sequence). Combining the CDR3 with reference TRBV19 and TRBJ1-4 gives the whole variable domain DGGITQSPKYLFRKEGQNVTLSCEQNLNHDAMYWYRQDPGQGLRLIYYSQIVNDFQKGDIAEGYSVSREKKESFPLTVTSAQKNPTAFYLCASSDRVSANEKLFFGSGTQLSVL.

The V and J genes are TRBV11-2 and TRBJ2-5, with 9 positions matching TRBD1. CDR1 and CDR2 from the germline V gene are SGHAT and FQNNGV. There are 15 residues in the CDR3. After removal of 4 bases from V and 2 bases from J, the junction contained 5 bases not matched to a gene. In DNA form, the CDR3 reads TGTGCCAGCAGCTCCCACAGGGGGCTGCAAGAGACCCAGTACTTC. It codes for CASSSHRGLQETQYF. The entire variable domain, with the rest obtained from reference TRBV11-2 and TRBJ2-5, is as follows: EAGVAQSPRYKIIEKRQSVAFWCNPISGHATLYWYQQILGQGPKLLIQFQNNGVVDDSQLPKDRFSAERLKGVDSTLKIQPAKLEDSAVYLCASSSHRGLQETQYFGPGTRLLVL.

This chain connects TRBV5-4 to TRBJ1-2, with D possibly being TRBD1 (6 bases). Germline V gene lookup returns CDR1 SGHNT and CDR2 YYREEE (reference sequence). The germline V and J ends were trimmed by 4 bases and 8 bases, with 15 bases remaining between them. There are 13 residues in the CDR3. The CDR3 reads CASSLQDRRGYTF. The CDR3 DNA follows: TGTGCCAGCAGCCTACAGGACAGAAGGGGCTACACCTTC.

The rearrangement uses TRBV19 and TRBJ1-1; D is unresolved. Germline CDR1 is LNHDA and CDR2 is SQIVND (reference sequence). This CDR3 has 14 amino acids. Between the trimmed V and J ends, which lost 3 bases and 0 bases, there was a span of 8 bases. CDR3 bases: TGTGCCAGTAGTATGGCGTTACTGAACACTGAAGCTTTCTTT. It translates to CASSMALLNTEAFF.

The rearrangement links TRBV5-4 to TRBJ2-7; 8 bases agree with TRBD2. The CDR3 has 15 residues. V trimming: 2 bases; J trimming: 7 bases; junction bases outside the gene matches: 11. In germline, CDR1 is SGHNT, CDR2 YYREEE (reference sequence). CDR3 residues: CASSLQVAGRGEQYF. The CDR3, as DNA: TGTGCCAGCAGCTTACAAGTAGCGGGGCGGGGTGAGCAGTACTTC.

The genes are TRBV14 and TRBJ1-2, with D hard to call. This CDR3 has 13 residues. Germline CDR1 is SGHDN and CDR2 is FVKESK. The ends were cut back, 1 base at V and 4 bases at J, with 7 bases in the middle. The CDR3 region is CASSQGGTYGYTF. The CDR3 nucleotides are TGTGCCAGCAGCCAAGGGGGTACCTATGGCTACACCTTC.

The chain carries TRBV3-1 (or the pseudogene TRBV3-2) and TRBJ1-6; 7 bases agree with TRBD1. From germline, CDR1 is LGHDT and CDR2 YNNKEL (reference sequence). The V gene end was trimmed by 0 bases and the J gene end by 10 bases; junction bases not matched to a gene: 9. This CDR3 spans 16 amino acids. The CDR3 is CASSQDLGDSSSPLHF. The CDR3, as DNA: TGTGCCAGCAGCCAAGATCTGGGGGACAGCTCCTCACCCCTCCACTTT.

This clone occurred a few times. V and J are TRBV6-1 and TRBJ2-4, with D possibly matching TRBD2 (6 bases). The length of the CDR3 is 16 residues. Germline V lookup: CDR1 MNHNS, CDR2 SASEGT. Trimming pared 4 bases from V and 0 bases from J, leaving 13 bases between. CDR3 loop: CASSASAEGAKNIQYF. Written as DNA, the CDR3 is TGTGCCAGCAGTGCCAGCGCGGAGGGAGCCAAAAACATTCAGTACTTC.

This sequence joins TRBV11-3 and TRBJ2-1; 12 bases align to TRBD2. There are 15 residues in the CDR3. From germline, CDR1 is SGHNT and CDR2 YENEEA. V dropped 5 bases and J dropped 8; count of bases not matched to a gene: 7. Written as DNA, the CDR3 is TGTGCCAGCAGCCTGCGGACTAGCGGGATCTATGAGCAGTTCTTC. It encodes CASSLRTSGIYEQFF.

The V and J genes are TRBV7-9 and TRBJ2-1; TRBD2 matches 7 bases. CDR1 and CDR2 (germline): SEHNR, FQNEAQ (reference sequence). J gave up 8 bases and V 5 bases, and 3 bases lay outside the gene matches. The CDR3 consists of 12 residues. The chain's CDR3 is CASSVTSYEQFF. The CDR3 DNA follows: TGTGCCAGCAGCGTGACTAGCTATGAGCAGTTCTTC.

V is TRBV5-4 and J is TRBJ2-1, with TRBD2 matching over 11 bases. The trim removed 2 bases at V and 3 bases at J, leaving 1 base unmatched. CDR1 and CDR2 from the germline V gene are SGHNT and YYREEE (reference sequence). The CDR3 is made up of 15 amino acids. The CDR3 DNA sequence: TGTGCCAGCAGCTTCGGACTAGCGGGCTACAATGAGCAGTTCTTC. This codes for CASSFGLAGYNEQFF.

The CDR3 bases are TGTGCCAGCAGCTTAGGTCAACTCTACAATGAGCAGTTCTTC. Amino acids: CASSLGQLYNEQFF. The chain employs TRBV7-2 and TRBJ2-1; D gene uncertain. Germline V lookup: CDR1 SGHTA, CDR2 FQGNSA. Trimming shortened V by 1 base and J by 3 bases, and 7 bases separated the two germline ends. There are 14 residues in the CDR3.

This clone showed up just once. The CDR3 is CASSLGWGDGEKLFF. For the CDR3, the DNA is TGTGCCAGCAGCTTAGGATGGGGAGATGGAGAAAAACTGTTTTTT. The genes are TRBV7-8 and TRBJ1-4; no clear D. The CDR3 contains 15 residues. Germline CDR1 is SGHVS and CDR2 is FQNEAQ. The V gene lost 1 base and the J gene lost 8 bases, with 14 bases spanning the gap.

The V call is TRBV6-1, the J call TRBJ2-7, with unresolved D. Germline CDR1 and CDR2: MNHNS and SASEGT. V was pared by 2 bases and J by 2 bases, with 7 bases between. There are 13 residues in the CDR3. Here the CDR3 DNA reads TGTGCCAGCAGTGAACGTGAAACCTACGAGCAGTACTTC. Encoded protein: CASSERETYEQYF.

The genes are TRBV15 and TRBJ2-3, with D possibly being TRBD1 (5 bases). The CDR3 spans 14 residues. Germline-derived CDR1 and CDR2 are LNHNV and YYDKDF (reference sequence). V was trimmed by 5 bases and J by 4 bases, leaving 13 bases between them. The CDR3 here is CATSAGRDADTQYF. CDR3 nucleotides: TGTGCCACCAGCGCAGGCAGGGATGCAGATACGCAGTATTTT.

About this clone: Germline and junction disagree at one end, which may indicate a read error. The chain combines TRBV27 with TRBJ1-1; D might be TRBD1 (5 bases). The CDR3 sequence is 14 residues long. Germline-derived CDR1 and CDR2 are MNHEY and SMNVEV (reference sequence). CDR3 sequence (DNA): TGTGCCAGCAGTCTATCGACAGTTAACACTGAAGCTTTCTTT. Translating gives CASSLSTVNTEAFF.

This clone showed up just a few times. The chain links TRBV2 to TRBJ2-7; 8 bases map to TRBD1. Germline trimming cut 3 bases from V and 2 bases from J; bases unmatched to any gene: 3. This CDR3 has 14 residues. From germline, CDR1 is SNHLY and CDR2 FYNNEI. The CDR3 spells CASSEEQGAYEQYF. The CDR3 coding sequence is TGTGCCAGCAGTGAGGAACAGGGGGCCTACGAGCAGTACTTC. Looking up the rest from reference TRBV2 and TRBJ2-7 gives the full variable domain: EPEVTQTPSHQVTQMGQEVILRCVPISNHLYFYWYRQILGQKVEFLVSFYNNEISEKSEIFDDQFSVERPDGSNFTLKIRSTKLEDSAMYFCASSEEQGAYEQYFGPGTRLTVT.

This chain joins TRBV2 and TRBJ1-5, with 7 bases identical to TRBD1. V lost 8 bases, J lost 7 bases, and 11 bases stayed unmatched. The CDR3 is 14 residues long. Germline V lookup: CDR1 SNHLY, CDR2 FYNNEI. Here the CDR3 DNA reads TGTGCCAGCGGAGGGACAGTAGGTGGCCAGCCCCAGCATTTT. Its translation is CASGGTVGGQPQHF.

The rearrangement uses TRBV7-2 and TRBJ2-4, with TRBD1 as a possible D gene (7 bases). Trimming took 3 bases from V and 4 from J, leaving 13 bases between them. This CDR3 comprises 15 residues. The V gene's germline CDR1 is SGHTA and CDR2 FQGNSA. The CDR3 DNA reads as TGTGCCAGCAGCTTCCCCAGGGGGGCTAAAAACATTCAGTACTTC. This translates into CASSFPRGAKNIQYF.

This clone was recorded only once. The J gene is TRBJ1-2, the V gene TRBV5-6, with 8 nucleotides matching TRBD1. The CDR3 totals 14 residues. Germline trimming cut 4 bases from V and 4 bases from J; bases unmatched to any gene: 6. From germline, CDR1 is SGHDT and CDR2 YYEEEE. CDR3 bases: TGTGCCAGCAGCGCCCGGACAGGGCCCTATGGCTACACCTTC. Translation: CASSARTGPYGYTF.

The chain uses TRBV7-9 and TRBJ1-1; possibly TRBD1 for D (5 bases). Trimming removed 2 bases at V and 3 bases at J, with 10 bases between. The CDR3 has 14 residues. Germline lookup yields CDR1 SEHNR and CDR2 FQNEAQ (reference sequence). The CDR3 coding sequence is TGTGCCAGCAGCTTACCGGGACCGCACACTGAAGCTTTCTTT. Translating gives CASSLPGPHTEAFF.

This chain uses TRBV10-2 with TRBJ2-1, with 9 bases identical to TRBD2. The CDR3 has 15 residues. The trim removed 3 bases at V and 10 bases at J, leaving 10 bases unmatched. Germline CDR1 reads WSHSY; CDR2 reads SAAADI. The CDR3 spells CASSDVRGGAREQFF. The DNA for the CDR3 is TGCGCCAGCAGTGACGTTCGCGGGGGGGCTCGGGAGCAGTTCTTC.

The gene calls are TRBV29-1 and TRBJ2-1; TRBD2 agrees at 12 bases. V was clipped by 5 bases and J by 4 bases; unmatched bases: 9. The length of the CDR3 is 16 residues. The V gene's germline CDR1 is SQVTM and CDR2 ANQGSEA. The CDR3 DNA reads as TGCAGCGTTTATATGACTAGCGGGAGCCCATACAATGAGCAGTTCTTC. It is translated as CSVYMTSGSPYNEQFF.